This T cell receptor (beta chain) derives from a study of shared T cell receptors in the human thymus. The data were produced by immunoSEQ multiplex PCR, yet TCRdb's version contains in-frame clones alone and is incomplete. The data contain just under 550,000 clones, about four fifths of them singletons. CDR1 is LNHNV and CDR2 is YYDKDF in the germline V gene (reference sequence). CDR3 length: 17 amino acids. The same sample was also used in a study of human thymus T cells. This second study says: Infants, healthy and Finnish, who were having corrective surgery for congenital heart defects served as donors. Resections obtained during corrective heart surgery supplied the thymus tissue. Apparent skewing of V and J gene usage characterized both thymic and blood repertoires. The related literature has documented a marked overlap of thymic repertoires among unrelated individuals.

The clonotype comes from a boy in the first two years of life with a congenital heart defect. V usage is TRBV15 and J usage is TRBJ2-5; TRBD1 matches at 7 bases. The closer fit of TRBJ2-7 to the DNA end suggests the J call may be wrong. What was sequenced was thymocytes. The CDR3 sequence is CATSRDLSSRGSYEQYF. In DNA, the CDR3 is TGTGCCACCAGCAGAGATCTGTCATCCAGGGGGTCCTACGAGCAGTACTTC.